This is a list of T cell receptor beta chains from one sample in a study of blood T cell repertoires in COVID-19. Only in-frame clones appear in the TCRdb table, and some are missing; sequencing was by immunoSEQ multiplex PCR. The sample lists around 220,000 clones, roughly 84% occurring once. The sample was PBMCs or T cells enriched from blood (not recorded which). The receptor set was obtained from a woman aged 40 to 50 who had recovered from COVID-19. CDR3s include the opening cysteine and the closing phenylalanine or tryptophan. The D gene is left open where the match is weak. Not every row has a clone size; where given, it reads once, few, many or a size class.

len,abundance,d_gene,v_gene,j_gene,CDR3nt,CDR3aa
17,.,.,TRBV6-2/TRBV6-3,TRBJ1-5,TGTGCCAGCAGTGGGTATGGGGCCATTTATAGCAATCAGCCCCAGCATTTT,CASSGYGAIYSNQPQHF
16,.,.,TRBV11-2,TRBJ2-3,TGTGCCAGCAGCTCCCCCGTCAGGGGCAAGAGAGATACGCAGTATTTT,CASSSPVRGKRDTQYF
17,.,TRBD2,TRBV20-1,TRBJ2-7,TGCAGTGCCAGTCGAGCAGCGGGAGGGCAATCCTCCTACGAGCAGTACTTC,CSASRAAGGQSSYEQYF
15,.,.,TRBV11-2,TRBJ2-5,TGTGCCAGCAGCCCTCGGGGACAAAGCCTAGGGACCCAGTACTTC,CASSPRGQSLGTQYF
18,.,TRBD1,TRBV4-1,TRBJ1-6,TGCGCCAGCAGCCAAGGTTTCTTACGGACAGGGGAAAATTCACCCCTCCACTTT,CASSQGFLRTGENSPLHF
15,.,.,TRBV14,TRBJ2-7,TGTGCCAGCAGCCAGTACACAGGGATGATCCACGAGCAGTACTTC,CASSQYTGMIHEQYF
14,.,TRBD1,TRBV11-3,TRBJ2-3,TGTGCCAGCAGCTCGGGACAGATCACAGATACGCAGTATTTT,CASSSGQITDTQYF
18,.,TRBD1,TRBV11-2,TRBJ2-3,TGTGCCAGCAGCCACCTAAAGTCTTCGACAGGGGGCTTTGATACGCAGTATTTT,CASSHLKSSTGGFDTQYF
16,.,TRBD1,TRBV6-2/TRBV6-3,TRBJ2-4,TGTGCCAGCAGTTACTCGAACAGGGGAGCCAAAAACATTCAGTACTTC,CASSYSNRGAKNIQYF
14,.,.,TRBV5-6,TRBJ1-6,TGTGCCAGCAGCTTGGACAGGGAGAATTCACCCCTCCACTTT,CASSLDRENSPLHF
18,.,.,TRBV11-3,TRBJ2-6,TGTGCCAGCAGCCCTTATTCCTCCCTCCTCTCTGGGGCCAACGTCCTGACTTTC,CASSPYSSLLSGANVLTF
16,.,TRBD2,TRBV7-2,TRBJ2-7,TGTGCCAGCAGCACCGGCGCTAGCGGGAGTAAATACGAGCAGTACTTC,CASSTGASGSKYEQYF
16,.,.,TRBV5-4,TRBJ1-3,TGTGCCAGCAGCTTTCCGACTGTAAGCTCTGGAAACACCATATATTTT,CASSFPTVSSGNTIYF
13,.,.,TRBV18,TRBJ2-1,TGTGCCAGCTCACCAGAACAGTACAATGAGCAGTTCTTC,CASSPEQYNEQFF
11,.,TRBD1,TRBV2,TRBJ1-2,TGTGCCAGCAGTGCGGACAGGATCTACACCTTC,CASSADRIYTF
18,.,TRBD1,TRBV4-1,TRBJ1-2,TGCGCCAGCAGCCACCCTCTAGGGGACAGGGAGTTCGAGAATGGCTACACCTTC,CASSHPLGDREFENGYTF
13,.,.,TRBV7-9,TRBJ1-5,TGTGCCAGCAACGCAGGGGTCAATCAGCCCCAGCATTTT,CASNAGVNQPQHF
13,.,.,TRBV6-5,TRBJ1-2,TGTGCCAGCAGCCCCGAGGGGGGGTATGGCTACACCTTC,CASSPEGGYGYTF
18,.,TRBD1,TRBV5-5,TRBJ1-1,TGTGCCAGCAGCTTGTATATTTTTCGTGGACAGGGAAGAACTGAAGCTTTCTTT,CASSLYIFRGQGRTEAFF
15,.,.,TRBV5-1,TRBJ2-2,TGCGCCAGCAGCTTGGTGGTCTCTGGGGACAGGGAGCTGTTTTTT,CASSLVVSGDRELFF
13,.,.,TRBV28,TRBJ2-5,TGTGCCAGCAGTTTGGGAGTTCAAGAGACCCAGTACTTC,CASSLGVQETQYF
13,.,.,TRBV14,TRBJ2-7,TGTGCCAGCAGCCAAGGGTGGGGCGACGAGCAGTACTTC,CASSQGWGDEQYF
17,few,.,TRBV19,TRBJ1-1,TGTGCCAGTAGTCCCGGGAGGTTCGGCACCTTCAACACTGAAGCTTTCTTT,CASSPGRFGTFNTEAFF
13,.,.,TRBV27,TRBJ2-7,TGTGCCAGCAGCGTCCAGGGTTCCTACGAGCAGTACTTC,CASSVQGSYEQYF
16,.,.,TRBV21-1,TRBJ2-7,TGTGCCAGCAGCCCGCTAACGCCTTGGAGCTCCTACGAGCAGTACTTC,CASSPLTPWSSYEQYF
15,few,.,TRBV28,TRBJ2-1,TGTGCCAGCAGTTCACTTGACCGAGGGGGGGATGAGCAGTTCTTC,CASSSLDRGGDEQFF
13,.,.,TRBV25-1,TRBJ2-1,TGTGCCAGCAGAACCGGGGGAAGAAATGAGCAGTTCTTC,CASRTGGRNEQFF
15,.,TRBD1,TRBV6-5,TRBJ1-4,TGTGCCAGCAGTCCACCGGGACAGGGTAATGAAAAACTGTTTTTT,CASSPPGQGNEKLFF
14,.,TRBD1,TRBV19,TRBJ1-2,TGTGCCAGTAGTGGAACCGGGACAGGGAATGTCCACACCTTC,CASSGTGTGNVHTF
15,.,.,TRBV6-5,TRBJ1-3,TGTGCCAGCAGTTACTCGGACTCGGAGGGAAACACCATATATTTT,CASSYSDSEGNTIYF
14,.,.,TRBV3-1/TRBV3-2,TRBJ1-5,TGTGCCAGCAGCCCCCAGGGCGCCAATCAGCCCCAGCATTTT,CASSPQGANQPQHF
13,.,.,TRBV2,TRBJ1-1,TGTGCCAGCACCCAGGGTGGGGCCACTGAAGCTTTCTTT,CASTQGGATEAFF
11,.,.,TRBV30,TRBJ2-2,TGTGCCTGGAGACAATCCGGGGAGCTGTTTTTT,CAWRQSGELFF
14,.,TRBD2,TRBV18,TRBJ2-5,TGTGCCAGCTCACTGACTAGCGTTCAAGAGACCCAGTACTTC,CASSLTSVQETQYF
13,.,.,TRBV6-5,TRBJ1-1,TGTGCCAGCAGACCCCCGGGGAGCACTGAAGCTTTCTTT,CASRPPGSTEAFF
16,.,.,TRBV7-3,TRBJ2-1,TGTGCCAGCAGCCCCACGGGGAGTCGCTCCTACAATGAGCAGTTCTTC,CASSPTGSRSYNEQFF
18,.,TRBD1,TRBV24-1,TRBJ1-5,TGTGCCACCAGTGATTCCGGACAGGGGGGTTTTAGCAATCAGCCCCAGCATTTT,CATSDSGQGGFSNQPQHF
15,.,TRBD2,TRBV6-5,TRBJ2-1,TGTGCCAGCAGCAACCTAGCGGGCGCCTACAATGAGCAGTTCTTC,CASSNLAGAYNEQFF
15,.,.,TRBV29-1,TRBJ2-3,TGCAGCGTTATTCCGCAGGGAACTAGCACAGATACGCAGTATTTT,CSVIPQGTSTDTQYF